The clone carrying this T cell receptor (beta chain) has more than one count but fewer than ten. Antigen unknown. This sample is part of a study of identical twins. TCRdb fed the 5' RACE reads into MiXCR, producing one record per CDR3 protein. The data hold about 340,000 distinct CDR3 sequences, with roughly 10% observed a single time. General study results and limits: In zero-insertion analyses, partial confounding could arise from invariant MAIT and iNKT cells. The models gave estimates that fell short of the out-of-frame TCR alpha sharing seen in monozygotic twins. Reduced insertions were recorded for abundant cord blood beta clonotypes, with no such pattern in memory repertoires. Excess low generation probability was seen in twin-shared out-of-frame alpha sequences.

The germline CDR1 and CDR2 sequences are MGHRA and YSYEKL. V was cut by 2 bases and J by 6 bases, with 13 bases left in between. CDR3 size: 14 residues. This sequence originates from a woman in her forties or fifties in good health. The rearrangement uses TRBV4-1 and TRBJ2-5; possibly TRBD2 for D (6 bases). Sequencing was done on a sample of naive T cells sorted from blood. The CDR3 loop is CASSQPTREQTQYF. The CDR3 DNA is TGCGCCAGCAGCCAACCGACTAGGGAGCAGACCCAGTACTTC.